These 19 T cell receptor beta chains were all obtained from the same sample, sequenced in a study of Ad26.COV2.S vaccination and SARS-CoV-2 variants. Profiled with immunoSEQ multiplex PCR; TCRdb holds only in-frame clones, not every one. In the table there are about 250,000 clones, roughly 86% of which are singletons. The treatment here: some 20 received Ad26.COV2.S at low or high dose, single or two shots; roughly five received placebo; per-sample allocation not given. Samples analyzed were those drawn on day 63 after the first vaccine or placebo injection. The sample consisted of peripheral blood, taken in a trial of Ad26.COV2.S vaccine versus placebo. Every receptor here comes from a person aged 18-65 years who received the Ad26.COV2.S COVID-19 vaccine or a placebo.

V and J are TRBV2 and TRBJ1-1, with D hard to call. V was pared by 0 bases and J by 1 base, with 3 bases between. The CDR3 totals 13 residues. The germline CDR1 and CDR2 sequences are SNHLY and FYNNEI. In DNA form, the CDR3 reads TGTGCCAGCAGTGAAGCGCCGAACACTGAAGCTTTCTTT. This encodes CASSEAPNTEAFF.

This clone appeared a single time. The rearrangement joins TRBV6-5 to TRBJ2-1; TRBD2 aligns across 15 bases. Trimming took 4 bases from V and 7 from J; bases not matched to a gene: 5. The CDR3 has 16 amino acids. The germline V gene encodes CDR1 MNHEY and CDR2 SVGAGI. CDR3 amino acids: CASSFRTSGGANEQFF. As DNA, the CDR3 is TGTGCCAGCAGTTTCCGGACTAGCGGGGGGGCGAATGAGCAGTTCTTC.

The rearrangement joins TRBV19 to TRBJ2-1; D call uncertain. The CDR3 totals 15 residues. Germline values: CDR1 LNHDA, CDR2 SQIVND (reference sequence). The V and J ends lost 5 bases and 5 bases respectively, with 16 bases between them. The CDR3 DNA sequence: TGTGCCAGTAGTCTGATTTCGGGTAGCCACAATGAGCAGTTCTTC. Protein: CASSLISGSHNEQFF.

V usage is TRBV21-1 and J usage is TRBJ1-2; the table's D call, TRBD1, has no DNA check behind it. TRBV21-1 corresponds to a pseudogene. This CDR3 region has 15 residues. This CDR3 is CASSLGEYLPHGYTF. In nucleotides, the CDR3 is TGTGCCAGCAGCTTAGGGGAATATTTACCCCATGGCTACACCTTC.

This sequence joins TRBV19 and TRBJ2-6; D is uncertain. Germline V gives CDR1 LNHDA, CDR2 SQIVND (reference sequence). The CDR3 spans 16 residues. V dropped 4 bases and J dropped 4 bases, with 14 bases sitting between them. CDR3 nucleotide sequence: TGTGCCAGTAGTAGACGAAGACAACCAGGGGCCAACGTCCTGACTTTC. Protein: CASSRRRQPGANVLTF. Filled out from reference TRBV19 and TRBJ2-6, the complete variable domain reads DGGITQSPKYLFRKEGQNVTLSCEQNLNHDAMYWYRQDPGQGLRLIYYSQIVNDFQKGDIAEGYSVSREKKESFPLTVTSAQKNPTAFYLCASSRRRQPGANVLTFGAGSRLTVL.

The chain uses TRBV18 and TRBJ1-4; maybe TRBD1 (6 bases). The CDR3 runs to 16 residues. The ends were cut back, 4 bases at V and 0 bases at J, with 12 bases in the middle. Per germline, CDR1 KGHSH and CDR2 LQKENI. The CDR3 here is CASSQQGPSTNEKLFF. The CDR3 nucleotides are TGTGCCAGCTCACAACAGGGCCCCTCAACTAATGAAAAACTGTTTTTT.

The rearrangement uses TRBV18 and TRBJ1-1; D is uncertain. In germline, CDR1 is KGHSH, CDR2 LQKENI. Trimming took off 6 bases at V and 0 bases at J, with 11 bases between the two ends. The CDR3 is made up of 14 amino acids. CDR3 bases: TGTGCCAGCTCGGCCACAGAACTGAACACTGAAGCTTTCTTT. Protein: CASSATELNTEAFF. Looking up the rest from reference TRBV18 and TRBJ1-1 gives the full variable domain: NAGVMQNPRHLVRRRGQEARLRCSPMKGHSHVYWYRQLPEEGLKFMVYLQKENIIDESGMPKERFSAEFPKEGPSILRIQQVVRGDSAAYFCASSATELNTEAFFGQGTRLTVV.

The chain recombines TRBV7-9 with TRBJ1-1, with D perhaps matching TRBD1 (6 bases). CDR1 and CDR2 (germline): SEHNR, FQNEAQ (reference sequence). This CDR3 comprises 16 residues. Trimming shortened V by 2 bases and J by 1 base, and 14 bases separated the two germline ends. The CDR3 DNA reads TGTGCCAGCAGCTTAAGAGGGGGGTGGGAGAACACTGAAGCTTTCTTT. It yields the protein CASSLRGGWENTEAFF.

J is TRBJ1-1 and V is TRBV7-9; TRBD1 matches at 9 bases. Losses at the gene ends were 4 bases for V and 6 bases for J; bases not matched to a gene: 9. Germline CDR1 reads SEHNR; CDR2 reads FQNEAQ (reference sequence). The CDR3 has 15 residues. In nucleotides, the CDR3 is TGTGCCAGCAGCTACCGAACAGGGGGCGAATCTGAAGCTTTCTTT. Translated, it gives CASSYRTGGESEAFF.

This chain connects TRBV3-1 (or the pseudogene TRBV3-2) to TRBJ1-2; D is unclear. The CDR3 runs to 14 residues. CDR1 is LGHDT, CDR2 YNNKEL, per germline (reference sequence). With 1 base removed from V and 2 bases from J, the gap between germline ends came to 8 bases. This CDR3 is CASSQGYQNYGYTF. CDR3 bases: TGTGCCAGCAGCCAAGGGTACCAAAACTATGGCTACACCTTC.

The rearrangement links TRBV5-5 to TRBJ1-5, with D perhaps TRBD1 (5 bases). V was clipped by 4 bases and J by 1 base, with 6 bases between them. This CDR3 has 13 residues. Germline V gene sequence: CDR1 SGHKS, CDR2 YYEKEE (reference sequence). The CDR3 DNA is TGTGCCAGCAGCAGGGACAGCAATCAGCCCCAGCATTTT. This translates into CASSRDSNQPQHF. Combining the CDR3 with reference TRBV5-5 and TRBJ1-5 gives the whole variable domain DAGVTQSPTHLIKTRGQQVTLRCSPISGHKSVSWYQQVLGQGPQFIFQYYEKEERGRGNFPDRFSARQFPNYSSELNVNALLLGDSALYLCASSRDSNQPQHFGDGTRLSIL.

This clone was detected once. The chain has TRBV6-5 and TRBJ2-6; D call uncertain. The CDR3 is made up of 15 amino acids. Germline V gene data show CDR1 as MNHEY and CDR2 as SVGAGI. With 5 bases removed from V and 1 base from J, the gap between germline ends came to 9 bases. CDR3 nucleotides: TGTGCCAGCAGTCTGCAGCGTTCTGGGGCCAACGTCCTGACTTTC. It yields the protein CASSLQRSGANVLTF.

The chain uses TRBV4-1 and TRBJ2-4; D gene ambiguous. Germline V gene sequence: CDR1 MGHRA, CDR2 YSYEKL. Trimming took 4 bases from V and 8 from J, leaving 6 bases between them. The CDR3 totals 11 residues. In nucleotides, the CDR3 is TGCGCCAGCAGCCCCTCCTACATTCAGTACTTC. It yields the protein CASSPSYIQYF.

The rearrangement joins TRBV5-1 to TRBJ2-2; D is perhaps TRBD1 (5 bases). Looked up from germline, CDR1 is SGHRS and CDR2 is YFSETQ. The CDR3 length is 13 residues. The V gene lost 7 bases and the J gene lost 0 bases, with 7 bases spanning the gap. In nucleotides, the CDR3 is TGCGCCAGCCGGACAACGAACACCGGGGAGCTGTTTTTT. Translation gives CASRTTNTGELFF.

The rearrangement links TRBV11-1 to TRBJ1-2; 7 nucleotides match TRBD1. V lost 3 bases to trimming and J lost 8 bases; unmatched junction nucleotides: 12. The CDR3 covers 15 residues. CDR1 SGHAT and CDR2 FQDESV come from the germline V gene (reference sequence). This CDR3 reads CASSFGLEGAEGYTF. CDR3 coding DNA: TGTGCCAGCAGCTTTGGCCTGGAGGGGGCAGAAGGCTACACCTTC.

The CDR3 DNA follows: TGTGCCAGCAGGCGGGACAGGGTCAGCACTGAAGCTTTCTTT. Translating gives CASRRDRVSTEAFF. The chain joins TRBV6-5 to TRBJ1-1; 9 bases align to TRBD1. With V trimmed by 6 bases and J by 4 bases, 6 bases remained unmatched. Germline V gene data show CDR1 as MNHEY and CDR2 as SVGAGI. CDR3 length equals 14 residues.

The CDR3: CASSQRGPYTGELFF. CDR3 coding DNA: TGTGCCAGCAGCCAAAGGGGGCCATACACCGGGGAGCTGTTTTTT. The chain couples TRBV14 to TRBJ2-2, with 7 bases that match TRBD1. V lost 2 bases to trimming and J lost 3 bases; unmatched junction nucleotides: 3. This CDR3 contains 15 residues. Germline V gives CDR1 SGHDN, CDR2 FVKESK.

This clone was picked up one time. The rearrangement links TRBV6-6 to TRBJ1-1; tentatively, D is TRBD1 (5 bases). The CDR3 has 14 amino acids. Trimming pared 4 bases from V and 11 bases from J, leaving 20 bases between. CDR1 is MNHNY and CDR2 is SVGAGI in the germline V gene (reference sequence). CDR3 sequence: CASSWRQGRDGAFF. The CDR3 DNA reads TGTGCCAGCAGTTGGCGCCAGGGCCGGGACGGGGCTTTCTTT.

This clone came up once. The chain has TRBV12-3 or TRBV12-4 and TRBJ2-5; unclear D gene. The CDR3 spans 13 residues. Trimming stripped 5 bases from V and 5 bases from J, with 12 bases between. The CDR3: CASSGENGETQYF. CDR3 DNA: TGTGCCAGCAGTGGGGAAAATGGGGAGACCCAGTACTTC.